Below are 3 T cell receptor beta chains sequenced from a single sample in a study of human T cells and chemical hapten exposure. TCRdb called the RACE reads again in MiXCR, with one record for every CDR3 protein. In the table there are approximately 80,000 distinct CDR3 sequences, roughly a tenth of which are singletons. The time point: patch test 2, 6 weeks after DPC sensitization. Treatment of the sample: therapeutic diphenylcyclopropenone sensitization with weekly scalp DPC. The sample here was whole blood, taken in connection with sensitization to the hapten diphenylcyclopropenone (DPC). These receptors came from a woman aged 30 to 39 with alopecia areata. Some clones in this sample may be carry-over from other donors' samples.

A few counts support this clonotype. J is TRBJ2-5 and V is TRBV9; D may be TRBD1 or TRBD2 (5 bases each). CDR3 length: 14 amino acids. Trimming stripped 3 bases from V and 5 bases from J, with 14 bases between. Looked up from germline, CDR1 is SGDLS and CDR2 is YYNGEE. CDR3 coding DNA: TGTGCCAGCAGCGCCTCCGGGGCTGGGGAGACCCAGTACTTC. This encodes CASSASGAGETQYF.

Many counts were recorded for this clonotype. The chain links TRBV7-9 to TRBJ2-3; D is uncertain. Germline V CDR1 and CDR2: SEHNR, FQNEAQ (reference sequence). V gave up 4 bases and J gave up 4 bases, with 9 bases separating them. The CDR3 extends over 13 amino acids. In DNA, the CDR3 is TGTGCCAGCAGCTCCCCCCCACCAGATACGCAGTATTTT. Protein sequence: CASSSPPPDTQYF.

V usage is TRBV6-2 or TRBV6-3 and J usage is TRBJ2-2, with 13 bases aligning to TRBD2. The CDR3 sequence is 16 residues long. Looked up from germline, CDR1 is MNHEY and CDR2 is SVGEGT. The J segment lost 7 bases and the V segment lost 4 bases, leaving 6 bases of the junction unmatched. This CDR3 reads CASSFGTSGVGGELFF. CDR3 bases: TGTGCCAGCAGTTTCGGGACTAGCGGGGTCGGCGGGGAGCTGTTTTTT.